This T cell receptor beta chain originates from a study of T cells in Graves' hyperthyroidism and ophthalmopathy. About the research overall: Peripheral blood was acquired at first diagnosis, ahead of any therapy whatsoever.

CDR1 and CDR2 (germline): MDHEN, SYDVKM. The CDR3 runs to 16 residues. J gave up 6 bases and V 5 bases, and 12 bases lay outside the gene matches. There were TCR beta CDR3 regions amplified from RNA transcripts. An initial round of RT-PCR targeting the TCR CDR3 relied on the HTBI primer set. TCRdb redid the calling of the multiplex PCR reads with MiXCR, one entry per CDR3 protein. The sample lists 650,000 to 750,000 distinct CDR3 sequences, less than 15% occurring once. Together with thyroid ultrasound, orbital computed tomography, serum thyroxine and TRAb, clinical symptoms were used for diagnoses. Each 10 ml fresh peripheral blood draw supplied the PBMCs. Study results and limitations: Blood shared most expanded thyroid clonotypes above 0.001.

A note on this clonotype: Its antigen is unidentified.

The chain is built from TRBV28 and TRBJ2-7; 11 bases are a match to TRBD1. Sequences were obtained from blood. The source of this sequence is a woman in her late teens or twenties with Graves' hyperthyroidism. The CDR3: CASSQPRDRGRIEQYF. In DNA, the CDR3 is TGTGCCAGCAGTCAACCGAGGGACAGGGGGAGAATCGAGCAGTACTTC.